A selection of T cell receptor beta chains follows, all from one sample in a study of OX40 agonist ivuxolimab in advanced cancers. Clones were sequenced by immunoSEQ multiplex PCR, and TCRdb holds only the in-frame ones, with some missing. This table has around 79,000 clones, approximately 85% appearing once. Material: CD4+ or CD8+ T cells sorted from blood, obtained in a trial of the OX40 agonist ivuxolimab. The receptors were sampled from an adult with an advanced solid tumor such as melanoma, head and neck, liver or kidney cancer. The CDR3 runs from the conserved cysteine through the conserved F or W. D genes are given only for firm matches. Where a row states a size, it is once, few, many or the class of an expanded clone; other rows omit it.

abundance: few; j_gene: TRBJ1-5; v_gene: TRBV5-6; d_gene: .; CDR3nt: TGTGCCAGCAGCTACGGCCAAAACCATGGTCAGCCCCAGCATTTT; CDR3aa: CASSYGQNHGQPQHF
abundance: .; j_gene: TRBJ2-2; v_gene: TRBV5-1; d_gene: .; CDR3nt: TGCGCCAGCAGCCTGGACTCGACAGGCGGGGAGCTGTTTTTT; CDR3aa: CASSLDSTGGELFF
abundance: .; j_gene: TRBJ2-1; v_gene: TRBV7-3; d_gene: .; CDR3nt: TGTGCCAGCAGCTTAAGCGGAGACAACTACAATGAGCAGTTCTTC; CDR3aa: CASSLSGDNYNEQFF
abundance: .; j_gene: TRBJ2-5; v_gene: TRBV4-1; d_gene: .; CDR3nt: TGCGCCAGCAGCCAACAAGCGGTTCAAGAGACCCAGTACTTC; CDR3aa: CASSQQAVQETQYF
abundance: .; j_gene: TRBJ2-1; v_gene: TRBV6-1; d_gene: TRBD2; CDR3nt: TGTGCCAGCAGTGAACATACTAGCGCGGGGGGGGAGCAGTTCTTC; CDR3aa: CASSEHTSAGGEQFF
abundance: .; j_gene: TRBJ1-1; v_gene: TRBV6-6; d_gene: .; CDR3nt: TGTGCCAGCAGCAATACAGGGAGAACTGAAGCTTTCTTT; CDR3aa: CASSNTGRTEAFF
abundance: .; j_gene: TRBJ1-2; v_gene: TRBV6-5; d_gene: .; CDR3nt: TGTGCCAGCAGTTACTCAGGCGAGGGTTATGGCTACACCTTC; CDR3aa: CASSYSGEGYGYTF
abundance: .; j_gene: TRBJ2-5; v_gene: TRBV12-2; d_gene: .; CDR3nt: TGTGCAAGTCGCTTAGCATCGGCGGGAGTCGAGGAGACCCAGTACTTC; CDR3aa: CASRLASAGVEETQYF
abundance: .; j_gene: TRBJ2-1; v_gene: TRBV11-3; d_gene: .; CDR3nt: TGTGCCAGCACCCTATCGGTAGTGAACAATGAGCAGTTCTTC; CDR3aa: CASTLSVVNNEQFF
abundance: .; j_gene: TRBJ2-7; v_gene: TRBV11-2; d_gene: .; CDR3nt: TGTGCCAGCAGCCATACCGGGACTTACTACGAGCAGTACTTC; CDR3aa: CASSHTGTYYEQYF
abundance: once; j_gene: TRBJ2-3; v_gene: TRBV19; d_gene: .; CDR3nt: TGTGCCAGTAGTATGATGGCGGGGTACACAGATACGCAGTATTTT; CDR3aa: CASSMMAGYTDTQYF
abundance: few; j_gene: TRBJ2-1; v_gene: TRBV5-1; d_gene: TRBD2; CDR3nt: TGCGCCAGCAGCTTCACTAGCGGGAGTTCCAATGAGCAGTTCTTC; CDR3aa: CASSFTSGSSNEQFF
abundance: .; j_gene: TRBJ2-3; v_gene: TRBV19; d_gene: .; CDR3nt: TGTGCCAGTAGTACCTCTAGGGGTGCAGATACGCAGTATTTT; CDR3aa: CASSTSRGADTQYF
abundance: few; j_gene: TRBJ1-2; v_gene: TRBV5-5; d_gene: .; CDR3nt: TGTGCCAGCAGCCCGTGGGCCCAGGGGCGATCTAACTATGGCTACACCTTC; CDR3aa: CASSPWAQGRSNYGYTF
abundance: once; j_gene: TRBJ2-5; v_gene: TRBV7-9; d_gene: .; CDR3nt: TGTGCCAGCAGCTTAGACCGGGGCCGACAAGAGACCCAGTACTTC; CDR3aa: CASSLDRGRQETQYF
abundance: few; j_gene: TRBJ2-7; v_gene: TRBV28; d_gene: .; CDR3nt: TGTGCCAGCAGCACACCAGGGGACGGCTACGAGCAGTACTTC; CDR3aa: CASSTPGDGYEQYF
abundance: .; j_gene: TRBJ2-5; v_gene: TRBV6-1; d_gene: .; CDR3nt: TGTGCCAGCAGTGAGTGGACAGAAGAAGAGACCCAGTACTTC; CDR3aa: CASSEWTEEETQYF
abundance: once; j_gene: TRBJ1-1; v_gene: TRBV18; d_gene: .; CDR3nt: TGTGCCAGCTCCCGGGACATAAACACTGAAGCTTTCTTT; CDR3aa: CASSRDINTEAFF
abundance: .; j_gene: TRBJ2-1; v_gene: TRBV5-1; d_gene: TRBD1; CDR3nt: TGCGCCAGCAGCGCCGGGACAGGGGGTCGGTACAATGAGCAGTTCTTC; CDR3aa: CASSAGTGGRYNEQFF
abundance: .; j_gene: TRBJ1-6; v_gene: TRBV7-9; d_gene: .; CDR3nt: TGTGCCAGCAGCTTAGTAGCGGGTTCACCCCTCCACTTT; CDR3aa: CASSLVAGSPLHF
abundance: .; j_gene: TRBJ1-1; v_gene: TRBV5-1; d_gene: .; CDR3nt: TGCGCCAGCAGCTTACAGGGGAACACTGAAGCTTTCTTT; CDR3aa: CASSLQGNTEAFF
abundance: .; j_gene: TRBJ2-3; v_gene: TRBV5-1; d_gene: .; CDR3nt: TGCGCCAGCAGCCTGGACAGCGGAAGCGCAGATACGCAGTATTTT; CDR3aa: CASSLDSGSADTQYF
abundance: .; j_gene: TRBJ1-3; v_gene: TRBV5-5; d_gene: TRBD1; CDR3nt: TGTGCCAGCAGTGAGACAGGGGGAAACACCATATATTTT; CDR3aa: CASSETGGNTIYF
abundance: once; j_gene: TRBJ1-1; v_gene: TRBV6-6; d_gene: .; CDR3nt: TGTGCCAGCAGTTACGGTGAGAACACTGAAGCTTTCTTT; CDR3aa: CASSYGENTEAFF
abundance: .; j_gene: TRBJ2-1; v_gene: TRBV7-6; d_gene: TRBD2; CDR3nt: TGTGCCAGCAGCTACGGACTAGCGGGAGGGGCTGAGCAGTTCTTC; CDR3aa: CASSYGLAGGAEQFF
abundance: .; j_gene: TRBJ2-1; v_gene: TRBV11-3; d_gene: .; CDR3nt: TGTGCCAGCAGCTTAGGCGTGGGGATCCACAATGAGCAGTTCTTC; CDR3aa: CASSLGVGIHNEQFF
abundance: .; j_gene: TRBJ2-7; v_gene: TRBV29-1; d_gene: .; CDR3nt: TGCAGCGTCTCTCGGGGGGCCACCTACGAGCAGTACTTC; CDR3aa: CSVSRGATYEQYF
abundance: .; j_gene: TRBJ1-5; v_gene: TRBV27; d_gene: TRBD1; CDR3nt: TGTGCCAGCAGTTTAGCGGACAGGGATCAGCCCCAGCATTTT; CDR3aa: CASSLADRDQPQHF
abundance: .; j_gene: TRBJ1-5; v_gene: TRBV7-8; d_gene: TRBD1; CDR3nt: TGTGCCAGCAGCTTGGAGACAGGGAGGAATCAGCCCCAGCATTTT; CDR3aa: CASSLETGRNQPQHF
abundance: few; j_gene: TRBJ1-2; v_gene: TRBV2; d_gene: .; CDR3nt: TGTGCCAGCAGTGCTAGCCTGTGGGTCTATGGCTACACCTTC; CDR3aa: CASSASLWVYGYTF
abundance: .; j_gene: TRBJ2-3; v_gene: TRBV5-1; d_gene: TRBD2; CDR3nt: TGCGCCAGCAGCTTGGCCCTAGCGGGGCCCACAGATACGCAGTATTTT; CDR3aa: CASSLALAGPTDTQYF
abundance: .; j_gene: TRBJ1-4; v_gene: TRBV5-4; d_gene: TRBD1; CDR3nt: TGTGCCAGCAGCCAGGACAGGGGGAATGAAAAACTGTTTTTT; CDR3aa: CASSQDRGNEKLFF
abundance: .; j_gene: TRBJ1-2; v_gene: TRBV19; d_gene: TRBD1; CDR3nt: TGTGCCAGTAGTATAAACTTCGCAGGGGGTTATGGCTACACCTTC; CDR3aa: CASSINFAGGYGYTF
abundance: .; j_gene: TRBJ2-5; v_gene: TRBV5-1; d_gene: .; CDR3nt: TGCGCCAGCAGCCCGGGGGACGGGGCGGGGGAGACCCAGTACTTC; CDR3aa: CASSPGDGAGETQYF
abundance: .; j_gene: TRBJ2-2; v_gene: TRBV7-9; d_gene: .; CDR3nt: TGTGCCAGCAGCTTGTTAGGCGGGGAGCTGTTTTTT; CDR3aa: CASSLLGGELFF
abundance: .; j_gene: TRBJ1-2; v_gene: TRBV9; d_gene: TRBD1; CDR3nt: TGTGCCAGCAGTGCCGGGACAGGGGACTATGGCTACACCTTC; CDR3aa: CASSAGTGDYGYTF
abundance: once; j_gene: TRBJ2-3; v_gene: TRBV29-1; d_gene: TRBD2; CDR3nt: TGCAGCGTTGAAGATCGGACTAGCGGGAGGGCTTTCGGCACAGATACGCAGTATTTT; CDR3aa: CSVEDRTSGRAFGTDTQYF
abundance: .; j_gene: TRBJ2-2; v_gene: TRBV6-1; d_gene: TRBD2; CDR3nt: TGTGCCAGCAGTGAAAACCTAGCGGGGACCGGGGAGCTGTTTTTT; CDR3aa: CASSENLAGTGELFF
abundance: .; j_gene: TRBJ1-2; v_gene: TRBV29-1; d_gene: TRBD1; CDR3nt: TGCAGCGTTGAATACCCGACAGGGGGCAATGGCTACACCTTC; CDR3aa: CSVEYPTGGNGYTF
abundance: .; j_gene: TRBJ2-3; v_gene: TRBV15; d_gene: TRBD2; CDR3nt: TGTGCCACCAGCAGAGATAGACTAGCCGGCGCAGATACGCAGTATTTT; CDR3aa: CATSRDRLAGADTQYF
abundance: .; j_gene: TRBJ2-3; v_gene: TRBV7-2; d_gene: .; CDR3nt: TGTGCCAGCAGCCCGCGCCTAGTTACAGATACGCAGTATTTT; CDR3aa: CASSPRLVTDTQYF
abundance: .; j_gene: TRBJ1-2; v_gene: TRBV5-1; d_gene: .; CDR3nt: TGCGCCAGCAGCTTGGCCGGGACATCTTATGGCTACACCTTC; CDR3aa: CASSLAGTSYGYTF
abundance: .; j_gene: TRBJ2-7; v_gene: TRBV6-6; d_gene: TRBD1; CDR3nt: TGTGCCAGCAGACGGGGACAGAGCTCCTACGAGCAGTACTTC; CDR3aa: CASRRGQSSYEQYF
abundance: .; j_gene: TRBJ2-3; v_gene: TRBV29-1; d_gene: .; CDR3nt: TGCAGCGTTGGCGGCAGGGGAATGGATACGCAGTATTTT; CDR3aa: CSVGGRGMDTQYF
abundance: .; j_gene: TRBJ2-1; v_gene: TRBV5-8; d_gene: TRBD2; CDR3nt: TGTGCCAGCAGCTTGGTAGCGATCCTAGCGGGAAATGAGCAGTTCTTC; CDR3aa: CASSLVAILAGNEQFF
abundance: .; j_gene: TRBJ2-7; v_gene: TRBV2; d_gene: .; CDR3nt: TGTGCCAGCAAACAGAGCCCCTACGAGCAGTACTTC; CDR3aa: CASKQSPYEQYF